A selection of T cell receptor beta chains follows, all from one sample in a study of cytomegalovirus exposure and HLA in healthy donors. TCRdb's table, derived via immunoSEQ multiplex PCR, lists solely in-frame clones and lacks some. The sample lists about 160,000 clones; approximately 96% were seen once. The source material was PBMCs. The receptors shown here come from a woman aged 18-29 years in good health and CMV-seronegative. Each CDR3 is given with its conserved first and last residue.

>TRBV7-9|TRBJ1-1
CASSLDGQGMRAFF
>TRBV30|TRBJ2-5
CAWSEGLAGGQETQYF
>TRBV5-1|TRBJ2-5
CASSDLAGGQETQYF
>TRBV9|TRBJ2-2
CASSAFRLVPTGELFF
>TRBV6-5|TRBJ2-7
CASIRGQGFPEQYF
>TRBV7-2|TRBJ1-4
CASSLGRGLYEKLFF
>TRBV29-1|TRBJ2-3
CSVGISGGANTQYF
>TRBV27|TRBJ2-2
CASSPVGGRTGELFF
>TRBV7-9|TRBJ1-4
CAGGDRYEEKLFF
>TRBV15|TRBJ2-1
CATSTNRGQATYNEQFF
>TRBV4-1|TRBJ1-3
CASSQASGEGGNTIYF
>TRBV23-1|TRBJ1-4
CASSQGGGLATNEKLFF
>TRBV12-5|TRBJ1-2
CASGFPVGVKANYGYTF
>TRBV2|TRBJ2-3
CASSDPLASGGAVGTDTQYF
>TRBV6-1|TRBJ1-2
CASSEAGHGTYGYTF
>TRBV4-2|TRBJ2-5
CASSGGHQETQYF
>TRBV7-9|TRBJ2-2
CASGGQGANTGELFF
>TRBV18|TRBJ1-3
CASSATNRISGNTIYF
>TRBV2|TRBJ2-4
CASSVREGIENIQYF
>TRBV7-2|TRBJ2-7
CASSLARGLGYEQYF
>TRBV4-3|TRBJ2-5
CASSQSIYRGKETQYF
>TRBV5-1|TRBJ2-2
CASSLRSRGLTGELFF
>TRBV7-2|TRBJ2-3
CASRSSGGKPDTQYF
>TRBV6-1|TRBJ1-2
CASSDGTGSFYGYTF
>TRBV7-8|TRBJ2-1
CASSAGGASYNEQFF
>TRBV30|TRBJ2-7
CAWSRDRGYEQYF
>TRBV18|TRBJ1-1
CASSSGNTEAFF
>TRBV5-4|TRBJ2-3
CASSLGGLAGGLDTQYF
>TRBV4-1|TRBJ1-3
CASSQVVRGPPGNTIYF
>TRBV6-5|TRBJ2-7
CASRPGLGVYEQYF
>TRBV5-1|TRBJ1-3
CASSLSPGTTSGNTIYF
>TRBV5-1|TRBJ1-2
CASSLVGQGGNGYTF
>TRBV27|TRBJ2-1
CASSLYRDNEQFF
>TRBV5-6|TRBJ2-3
CASSLVGGGITDTQYF
>TRBV2|TRBJ2-7
CASMIPAISSSYEQYF
>TRBV11-1|TRBJ1-1
CASSLGLTGGTEAFF
>TRBV14|TRBJ2-1
CASTPASGGNEQFF
>TRBV2|TRBJ2-5
CASSLRHRETQYF
>TRBV28|TRBJ1-1
CASSPGRGTEAFF
>TRBV5-4|TRBJ2-3
CASSPGRGTDTQYF
>TRBV11-2|TRBJ2-5
CASSSLQETQYF
>TRBV14|TRBJ2-7
CASSQAGTGGLEQYF
>TRBV6-5|TRBJ1-3
CASSTDRFAGNTIYF
>TRBV2|TRBJ1-1
CASRLEMNTEAFF
>TRBV5-4|TRBJ2-1
CASSGGQRGTGRGNEQFF
>TRBV6-6|TRBJ2-1
CASSYSYGGIYNEQFF
>TRBV5-8|TRBJ2-3
CASSLRGAGGDTQYF
>TRBV9|TRBJ2-7
CASSVGDRTYEQYF
>TRBV6-5|TRBJ2-3
CASRIGAGKDTQYF
>TRBV9|TRBJ1-3
CASSATTGGVGNTIYF
>TRBV30|TRBJ2-3
CAWSTDLGLAGGAVADTQYF
>TRBV29-1|TRBJ1-2
CSVLAEPTPTNYGYTF
>TRBV5-4|TRBJ1-1
CASSLTGNEAFF